The 5 T cell receptor beta chains below all came from one sample that was sequenced in a study of T cells in Graves' hyperthyroidism and ophthalmopathy. RNA transcripts provided the source from which TCR beta CDR3 regions were amplified. HTBI primers were used for first-round RT-PCR of the TCR CDR3. TCRdb itself ran the multiplex PCR reads through MiXCR, one entry per CDR3 protein. The repertoire includes fewer than 750,000 distinct CDR3 sequences, about 14% of them detected once, and about 12% sits in the top ten. The sample was blood. The receptors originated from a woman aged 50 to 60 with Graves' ophthalmopathy.

This clonotype was detected only a few times. The rearrangement links TRBV29-1 to TRBJ2-7; 9 nucleotides line up with TRBD1. This CDR3 has 12 residues. CDR1 is SQVTM, CDR2 ANQGSEA, per germline. J was trimmed by 6 bases and V by 7 bases; bases with no gene match: 7. CDR3 sequence reads: CSAGTGSGEQYF. The CDR3 bases are TGCAGCGCCGGGACAGGGTCTGGCGAGCAGTACTTC.

The V gene is TRBV10-3, the J gene TRBJ2-1, with a possible D match to TRBD1 (6 bases). Per the germline V gene, CDR1 is ENHRY and CDR2 is SYGVKD. V shed 6 bases and J shed 8 bases, with 11 bases lying between them. The CDR3 runs 12 residues. CDR3 sequence: CAIRGTIDEQFF. CDR3 bases: TGTGCCATCAGGGGGACAATCGATGAGCAGTTCTTC.

This clonotype was found a few times. The chain recombines TRBV7-6 with TRBJ2-2; D is uncertain. This CDR3 is built from 15 residues. Trimming took 1 base from V and 1 from J, leaving 7 bases between them. CDR1 and CDR2 from the germline V gene are SGHVS and FNYEAQ. The CDR3 loop reads CASSLDLWNTGELFF. DNA of the CDR3: TGTGCCAGCAGCTTAGATTTGTGGAACACCGGGGAGCTGTTTTTT. The full variable domain, its missing parts supplied by reference TRBV7-6 and TRBJ2-2, is GAGVSQSPRYKVTKRGQDVALRCDPISGHVSLYWYRQALGQGPEFLTYFNYEAQQDKSGLPNDRFSAERPEGSISTLTIQRTEQRDSAMYRCASSLDLWNTGELFFGEGSRLTVL.

The rearrangement joins TRBV24-1 to TRBJ2-7, with D tentatively TRBD1 (6 bases). CDR3 length equals 15 residues. The V end was cut by 4 bases, the J end by 3 bases, with 15 bases between. CDR1 is KGHDR, CDR2 SFDVKD, per germline. The DNA of the CDR3 is TGTGCCACCAGTGAGGGAGTACAGGGCCGCTACGAGCAGTACTTC. Its translation is CATSEGVQGRYEQYF.

In its sample, this clonotype was seen many times. In DNA, the CDR3 is TGTGCCAGCAGCGTTATTGACAGGGACAATCAGCCCCAGCATTTT. It translates to CASSVIDRDNQPQHF. This chain links TRBV28 with TRBJ1-5; the match to TRBD1 covers 7 bases. Germline V gene sequence: CDR1 MDHEN, CDR2 SYDVKM. There are 15 residues in the CDR3. V was clipped by 6 bases and J by 3 bases; unmatched bases: 8.